The 15 T cell receptor beta chains given below trace back to one sample, sequenced in a study of graft-versus-host responses after intestinal transplantation. The data were produced by immunoSEQ multiplex PCR, yet TCRdb's version contains in-frame clones alone and is incomplete. Of around 7,700 clones detected, around 79% appear once; the ten largest clones hold more than 9.5%. Tissue processing of the graft released intraepithelial and lamina propria lymphocytes from it. Sequences were derived from ileum tissue, sampled about 230 days after intestinal transplant. The receptors were sampled from a human patient who received an intestinal transplant, so some T cells may come from the graft donor.

V gene TRBV2 combines with J gene TRBJ2-2, with D maybe TRBD1 (6 bases). CDR3 size: 13 residues. Germline-derived CDR1 and CDR2 are SNHLY and FYNNEI. The germline V and J ends were trimmed by 9 bases and 6 bases, with 14 bases remaining between them. The CDR3 DNA is TGTGCCAGTACCCGGACAGAGGCCGGGGAGCTGTTTTTT. Translation: CASTRTEAGELFF.

V gene TRBV7-9 combines with J gene TRBJ1-2; the D gene is possibly TRBD1 (6 bases). The CDR3 runs to 13 residues. Trimming stripped 3 bases from V and 4 bases from J, with 9 bases between. From germline, CDR1 is SEHNR and CDR2 FQNEAQ (reference sequence). The DNA of the CDR3 is TGTGCCAGCAGCTTTGAGGGGGTCTATGGCTACACCTTC. Translation gives CASSFEGVYGYTF. The full variable domain, in which reference TRBV7-9 and TRBJ1-2 provide the parts outside the CDR3, is DTGVSQNPRHKITKRGQNVTFRCDPISEHNRLYWYRQTLGQGPEFLTYFQNEAQLEKSRLLSDRFSAERPKGSFSTLEIQRTEQGDSAMYLCASSFEGVYGYTFGSGTRLTVV.

The chain has TRBV7-2 and TRBJ2-7, with D uncertain. Germline CDR1 SGHTA, CDR2 FQGNSA. V lost 4 bases and J 2 bases, leaving 12 bases between the germline ends. The length of the CDR3 is 14 residues. CDR3 bases: TGTGCCAGCAGCTACAGCAGGCAAACCTACGAGCAGTACTTC. This codes for CASSYSRQTYEQYF.

The J gene is TRBJ1-4, the V gene TRBV4-1; weak D call: TRBD1 (6 bases). The V end was cut by 4 bases, the J end by 3 bases, with 15 bases between. The CDR3 has 16 amino acids. Germline CDR1 reads MGHRA; CDR2 reads YSYEKL. CDR3 coding DNA: TGCGCCAGCAGCCGGAACAGGGCGGGAGCTAATGAAAAACTGTTTTTT. Translating gives CASSRNRAGANEKLFF.

The chain employs TRBV5-1 and TRBJ1-1; D gene uncertain. Germline V CDR1 and CDR2: SGHRS, YFSETQ. This CDR3 has 13 residues. The ends were cut back, 1 base at V and 2 bases at J, with 6 bases in the middle. The CDR3 here is CASSLTANTEAFF. CDR3 bases: TGCGCCAGCAGCTTGACAGCAAACACTGAAGCTTTCTTT.

The chain combines TRBV4-3 with TRBJ2-5, with 9 bases fitting TRBD2. Germline V lookup: CDR1 LGHNA, CDR2 YSLEER. The CDR3 has 18 amino acids. V shed 2 bases and J 0 bases; nucleotides not matched to a gene: 10. The CDR3 reads CASSQSVLSGGYQETQYF. The CDR3 DNA reads TGCGCCAGCAGCCAAAGCGTCTTGAGCGGGGGGTACCAAGAGACCCAGTACTTC.

The V gene is TRBV7-9, the J gene TRBJ2-1; D is possibly TRBD1 (6 bases). V gave up 1 base and J gave up 5 bases, with 12 bases separating them. The CDR3 has 15 residues. Per germline, CDR1 SEHNR and CDR2 FQNEAQ (reference sequence). CDR3 amino acids: CASSLVQGRDNEQFF. CDR3 in DNA: TGTGCCAGCAGCTTAGTACAGGGACGGGACAATGAGCAGTTCTTC.

This chain links TRBV5-5 with TRBJ2-7; D gene ambiguous. V was pared by 1 base and J by 0 bases, with 17 bases between. Germline CDR1 is SGHKS and CDR2 is YYEKEE (reference sequence). The CDR3 runs to 17 residues. The CDR3 loop is CASSLLVVTASSYEQYF. CDR3 DNA sequence: TGTGCCAGCAGCTTGTTGGTTGTCACCGCGAGCTCCTACGAGCAGTACTTC. Together with reference TRBV5-5 and TRBJ2-7, the CDR3 gives the full variable domain: DAGVTQSPTHLIKTRGQQVTLRCSPISGHKSVSWYQQVLGQGPQFIFQYYEKEERGRGNFPDRFSARQFPNYSSELNVNALLLGDSALYLCASSLLVVTASSYEQYFGPGTRLTVT.

This clone was detected only once. The rearrangement joins TRBV29-1 to TRBJ2-3, with D perhaps matching TRBD1 (6 bases). The CDR3 has 17 amino acids. V was pared by 4 bases and J by 0 bases, with 20 bases between. Germline CDR1 and CDR2: SQVTM and ANQGSEA. CDR3 DNA sequence: TGCAGCGTTGGGTACAGGGAGTGGGGTCCTAGCACAGATACGCAGTATTTT. It translates to CSVGYREWGPSTDTQYF.

V is TRBV7-9 and J is TRBJ2-1; perhaps TRBD1 as D (5 bases). Trimming cost V 5 bases and J 5 bases, with 19 bases left between them. CDR1 SEHNR and CDR2 FQNEAQ come from the germline V gene (reference sequence). CDR3 length: 16 amino acids. The CDR3, as DNA: TGTGCCAGCAGCGAATTACAGGTATCCTTTCACAATGAGCAGTTCTTC. Its protein product is CASSELQVSFHNEQFF.

V usage is TRBV19 and J usage is TRBJ2-7; D is possibly TRBD1 (6 bases). CDR1 LNHDA and CDR2 SQIVND come from the germline V gene (reference sequence). V dropped 3 bases and J dropped 1 base, with 7 bases sitting between them. CDR3 length equals 13 residues. This CDR3 is CASSITGSYEQYF. The CDR3 DNA follows: TGTGCCAGTAGTATTACAGGGTCCTACGAGCAGTACTTC.

This clone was detected only once. At one end the junction does not follow the germline gene, possibly because of a read error. The same CDR3 is also encoded by other DNA sequences in this sample. The chain is built from TRBV5-4 and TRBJ1-2; a possible D gene is TRBD1 (6 bases). Germline V CDR1 and CDR2: SGHNT, YYREEE (reference sequence). The CDR3 covers 19 residues. The CDR3: CASSSYPRGRSAINYGYTF. The DNA of the CDR3 is TGTGCTAGCAGCTCCTACCCCAGGGGACGTTCTGCTATTAACTATGGCTACACCTTC.

V usage is TRBV9 and J usage is TRBJ2-2; 8 positions match TRBD1. The germline V gene has CDR1 SGDLS and CDR2 YYNGEE. After removal of 6 bases from V and 0 bases from J, the junction contained 7 bases not matched to a gene. The CDR3 extends over 16 amino acids. In DNA form, the CDR3 reads TGTGCCAGCACTAGATCGGGACAGGCGAACACCGGGGAGCTGTTTTTT. Residues: CASTRSGQANTGELFF. The variable domain in full, completed from reference TRBV9 and TRBJ2-2, reads DSGVTQTPKHLITATGQRVTLRCSPRSGDLSVYWYQQSLDQGLQFLIQYYNGEERAKGNILERFSAQQFPDLHSELNLSSLELGDSALYFCASTRSGQANTGELFFGEGSRLTVL.

The rearrangement uses TRBV9 and TRBJ2-7, with D possibly matching TRBD2 (6 bases). Looked up from germline, CDR1 is SGDLS and CDR2 is YYNGEE. The V and J ends lost 0 bases and 6 bases respectively, with 22 bases between them. The CDR3 is made up of 17 amino acids. CDR3 residues: CASSVVPNGRSGGEQYF. CDR3 in DNA: TGTGCCAGCAGCGTAGTCCCGAACGGGCGATCCGGGGGCGAGCAGTACTTC.

This chain joins TRBV5-1 and TRBJ1-4, with unresolved D. The CDR3 is 14 amino acids. From germline, CDR1 is SGHRS and CDR2 YFSETQ. V lost 4 bases and J 4 bases, leaving 11 bases between the germline ends. CDR3 bases: TGCGCCAGCAGCCCAGACACGATTAATGAAAAACTGTTTTTT. Encoded protein: CASSPDTINEKLFF.